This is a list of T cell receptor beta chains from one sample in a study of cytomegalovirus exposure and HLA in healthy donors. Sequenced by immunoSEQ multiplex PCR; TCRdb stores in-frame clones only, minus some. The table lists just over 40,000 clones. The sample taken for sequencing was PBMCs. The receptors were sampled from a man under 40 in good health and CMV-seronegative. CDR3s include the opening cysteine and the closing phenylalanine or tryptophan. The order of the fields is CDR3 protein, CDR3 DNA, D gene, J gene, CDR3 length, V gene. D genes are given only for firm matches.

CASSMGTRQGTDTQYF | TGTGCCAGTAGTATGGGGACCAGACAGGGCACAGATACGCAGTATTTT | . | TRBJ2-3 | 16 | TRBV19
CASSTLMDRGLDNQPQHF | TGTGCCAGTAGTACTCTTATGGACAGGGGGTTAGACAATCAGCCCCAGCATTTT | TRBD1 | TRBJ1-5 | 18 | TRBV19
CASSLGQVIGGNQPQHF | TGTGCCAGCAGCCTGGGACAGGTCATTGGGGGAAATCAGCCCCAGCATTTT | TRBD1 | TRBJ1-5 | 17 | TRBV5-6
CARSTGQGASYEQYF | TGTGCCAGGTCGACCGGACAGGGGGCCTCCTACGAGCAGTACTTC | TRBD1 | TRBJ2-7 | 15 | TRBV2
CASSQVARSGTGELFF | TGCGCCAGCAGCCAAGTGGCGCGGTCGGGCACCGGGGAGCTGTTTTTT | . | TRBJ2-2 | 16 | TRBV4-3
CASSEDELEAREAFF | TGTGCCAGCAGTGAAGATGAGTTGGAGGCGCGTGAAGCTTTCTTT | . | TRBJ1-1 | 15 | TRBV6-1
CASRGTSGSMNEQFF | TGTGCCAGCAGGGGGACTAGCGGGAGCATGAATGAGCAGTTCTTC | TRBD2 | TRBJ2-1 | 15 | TRBV6-5
CASSAVIGGAQGYTF | TGTGCCAGCAGCGCCGTGATTGGGGGGGCGCAGGGCTACACCTTC | . | TRBJ1-2 | 15 | TRBV6-4
CASSPGVRQAINTEAFF | TGTGCCAGTTCCCCGGGCGTTCGACAGGCCATTAACACTGAAGCTTTCTTT | . | TRBJ1-1 | 17 | TRBV19
CASSEAGDTQYF | TGCGCCAGCAGTGAGGCAGGGGATACGCAGTATTTT | . | TRBJ2-3 | 12 | TRBV10-2
CASSPSPGQGVDF | TGTGCCAGCAGCCCTTCACCGGGACAGGGGGTTGACTTC | TRBD1 | TRBJ2-7 | 13 | TRBV14
CASSVGGGTYEQYF | TGTGCCAGCAGCGTAGGTGGGGGGACCTACGAGCAGTACTTC | . | TRBJ2-7 | 14 | TRBV9
CASSLGAEQYF | TGTGCCAGCAGTCTTGGGGCCGAGCAGTACTTC | . | TRBJ2-7 | 11 | TRBV27
CASSPPGQGVYEQYF | TGTGCCAGCAGCCCACCGGGACAGGGCGTCTACGAGCAGTACTTC | TRBD1 | TRBJ2-7 | 15 | TRBV7-9
CASSFIGEHQPQHF | TGTGCCAGCAGCTTTATCGGGGAACATCAGCCCCAGCATTTT | . | TRBJ1-5 | 14 | TRBV7-8
CASSPITLKEAVLGAFF | TGCGCCAGCTCTCCGATCACACTCAAAGAGGCAGTCCTAGGAGCTTTCTTT | . | TRBJ1-1 | 17 | TRBV4-1
CATSIGNRAGNTIYF | TGTGCCACCAGCATTGGTAATCGGGCTGGAAACACCATATATTTT | . | TRBJ1-3 | 15 | TRBV15
CASRKGVQGKEYF | TGCGCCAGCAGGAAAGGGGTCCAAGGGAAGGAGTATTTT | . | TRBJ2-3 | 13 | TRBV10-1
CASSLTASYEQYF | TGTGCCAGCAGCTTGACAGCCTCCTACGAGCAGTACTTC | . | TRBJ2-7 | 13 | TRBV7-9
CARGSDRGAEAFF | TGTGCCAGGGGATCAGACAGGGGCGCTGAAGCTTTCTTT | TRBD1 | TRBJ1-1 | 13 | TRBV2
CASSQEEQGLVPREETQYF | TGTGCCAGCAGCCAAGAGGAACAAGGACTCGTCCCTCGGGAGGAGACCCAGTACTTC | . | TRBJ2-5 | 19 | TRBV14
CSVWEGSSYEQYF | TGCAGCGTTTGGGAGGGAAGCTCCTACGAGCAGTACTTC | TRBD2 | TRBJ2-7 | 13 | TRBV29-1
CATSRDNQGGEDFF | TGTGCCACCAGCAGAGATAACCAGGGTGGTGAAGATTTCTTT | . | TRBJ1-1 | 14 | TRBV15
CASSLWTDQETQYF | TGTGCCAGCAGCTTGTGGACAGATCAAGAGACCCAGTACTTC | . | TRBJ2-5 | 14 | TRBV5-5
CASSHAKEGTSRAGEQYF | TGCGCCAGCAGCCACGCAAAAGAAGGTACTAGCCGCGCTGGCGAGCAGTACTTC | . | TRBJ2-7 | 18 | TRBV4-1
CASSDAGGGDNEQFF | TGTGCCAGCAGTGACGCGGGAGGGGGCGACAATGAGCAGTTCTTC | TRBD2 | TRBJ2-1 | 15 | TRBV6-4
CASSFGTGYDNTIYF | TGTGCCAGCAGTTTCGGGACAGGGTATGATAACACCATATATTTT | TRBD1 | TRBJ1-3 | 15 | TRBV27
CASSPRGLSYEQYF | TGTGCCAGCAGCCCGAGGGGACTCTCCTACGAGCAGTACTTC | . | TRBJ2-7 | 14 | TRBV28
CASSPVLDRLRGNTEAFF | TGTGCCAGCAGCCCAGTATTAGATCGGCTAAGGGGAAACACTGAAGCTTTCTTT | . | TRBJ1-1 | 18 | TRBV4-2
CASSLGQGTSPLHF | TGTGCCAGCAGCTTAGGACAGGGGACTTCACCCCTCCACTTT | TRBD1 | TRBJ1-6 | 14 | TRBV5-8
CASSVASGGTNEQFF | TGTGCCAGCAGCGTAGCCAGCGGGGGAACTAATGAGCAGTTCTTC | TRBD2 | TRBJ2-1 | 15 | TRBV9
CATEQGRNTGELFF | TGTGCCACCGAGCAGGGCAGGAACACCGGGGAGCTGTTTTTT | . | TRBJ2-2 | 14 | TRBV2
CASSIGLAGVETQYF | TGTGCCAGCAGTATCGGACTAGCGGGAGTAGAGACCCAGTACTTC | TRBD2 | TRBJ2-5 | 15 | TRBV27